The entry below gives a single T cell receptor beta chain sequence along with its context. V was cut by 7 bases and J by 4 bases, with 11 bases left in between. Germline values: CDR1 SQVTM, CDR2 ANQGSEA. This CDR3 comprises 12 residues. This record comes from a study of blood T cell repertoires in COVID-19. Study as a whole: Acute and convalescent COVID-19 specimens originated in the United States, Italy and Spain. PBMCs, B-cell-depleted T cells, or T cells were the source of the cDNA or gDNA that made up the material.

Participants' own reports of clinical history determined their cohort assignment. Original analysis: Scientists estimated how many nucleated cells there were by amplifying reference gene primers. Sequencing used immunoSEQ multiplex PCR; TCRdb keeps in-frame clones, though not all of them. The V and J calls and the clone size are those of that table, but D and trimming were determined from the DNA. The sample consists of 150,000 to 200,000 clones, approximately 82% of them appearing once. This receptor was taken from a man aged 45 to 65 who had recovered from COVID-19. Sequencing input: PBMCs or T cells enriched from blood (not recorded which). The V and J genes are TRBV29-1 and TRBJ1-3; D is uncertain. CDR3 in amino acids: CSATESGNTIYF. The CDR3 nucleotides read TGCAGCGCTACAGAGTCCGGAAACACCATATATTTT.